Listed below are T cell receptor beta chains from one sample, sequenced in a study of CD8 T cells in Susac syndrome. One entry per CDR3 protein results from TCRdb running MiXCR on the immunoSEQ multiplex PCR reads. The sample shows about 210,000 distinct CDR3 sequences, 95% of them seen only once. Sequencing was carried out using CD4+ T cells from PBMCs. The receptors shown here come from a human donor with multiple sclerosis. Each CDR3 is given with its conserved first and last residue. D genes are given only for firm matches. Clone size is stated in some rows and not others, as once, few, many or a class when expanded.

J gene,clone size,V gene,D gene,CDR3 protein,CDR3 DNA
TRBJ2-1,-,TRBV5-6,TRBD2,CASSAGLADGEQFF,TGTGCCAGCAGCGCGGGACTAGCGGACGGTGAGCAGTTCTTC
TRBJ2-1,-,TRBV29-1,TRBD1,CSVEGQGTNEQFF,TGCAGCGTTGAGGGACAGGGGACGAATGAGCAGTTCTTC
TRBJ2-1,-,TRBV12-3/TRBV12-4,-,CASSLLEGTEQFF,TGTGCCAGCAGTTTGTTAGAAGGGACCGAGCAGTTCTTC
TRBJ2-7,-,TRBV25-1,TRBD1,CASRGQGDYEQYF,TGTGCCAGCAGGGGACAGGGAGACTACGAGCAGTACTTC
TRBJ1-6,-,TRBV12-3/TRBV12-4,-,CASSLAGRYNSPLHF,TGTGCCAGCAGTTTAGCGGGACGGTATAATTCACCCCTCCACTTT
TRBJ1-6,-,TRBV19,-,CASSILPVGVSPLHF,TGTGCCAGTAGTATCTTGCCAGTAGGCGTTTCACCCCTCCACTTT
TRBJ2-5,-,TRBV20-1,TRBD2,CSARGSSGRETQYF,TGCAGTGCTAGAGGCTCTAGCGGAAGAGAGACCCAGTACTTC
TRBJ1-5,-,TRBV20-1,TRBD1,CSARDRGSNQPQHF,TGCAGTGCTAGGGACAGGGGGAGCAATCAGCCCCAGCATTTT
TRBJ2-1,-,TRBV12-3/TRBV12-4,-,CASSLLLPYNEQFF,TGTGCCAGCAGTTTACTACTACCCTACAATGAGCAGTTCTTC
TRBJ2-7,once,TRBV9,TRBD2,CASSTSGGAVEQYF,TGTGCCAGCAGCACTAGCGGGGGGGCCGTAGAGCAGTACTTC
TRBJ2-3,-,TRBV27,TRBD1,CASSLLQGADTQYF,TGTGCCAGCAGTTTATTACAGGGGGCAGATACGCAGTATTTT
TRBJ2-7,-,TRBV7-8,-,CASSFGGGYEQYF,TGTGCCAGCAGCTTCGGTGGGGGCTACGAGCAGTACTTC
TRBJ2-2,-,TRBV12-3/TRBV12-4,TRBD1,CASNRQGAGELFF,TGTGCCAGCAATCGACAGGGGGCCGGGGAGCTGTTTTTT
TRBJ2-7,-,TRBV29-1,-,CSVGGASHEQYF,TGCAGCGTTGGGGGGGCTTCCCACGAGCAGTACTTC
TRBJ2-5,-,TRBV29-1,TRBD2,CSVSGTEYQETQYF,TGCAGCGTTAGCGGGACGGAGTACCAAGAGACCCAGTACTTC
TRBJ2-1,-,TRBV30,TRBD2,CAWSVLGVAGVNEQFF,TGTGCCTGGAGTGTACTAGGAGTAGCGGGAGTCAATGAGCAGTTCTTC